A single T cell receptor (beta chain) is shown here with its context. Its specificity is unknown. This sample was taken from a study of metastatic and nonmetastatic thyroid tumors. Study information: Comparison of repertoires was carried out across blood and tumor or nodule tissue from malignant and benign thyroid patients. General study points: According to reports, the diversity of TCR beta was significantly higher in malignant thyroid tumors than in benign nodules, and this held in both blood and tumor samples.

Original analysis: To classify distant metastasis in papillary thyroid cancer, a model was built from CDR3 differences across clinicopathological groups. MiXCR reprocessed the PCR reads for TCRdb. The V and J calls come from TCRdb's annotation, not from the publication. The sample carries about 10,000 clones, 32% recorded once. Germline CDR1 SGHAT, CDR2 FQNNGV. V was cut by 9 bases and J by 7 bases, with 18 bases left in between. The CDR3 spans 13 residues. All patients were untreated before thyroid surgery. The chain recombines TRBV11-2 with TRBJ1-2; no firm D call. The sequence was collected from a female donor with papillary thyroid cancer or a benign thyroid nodule (not recorded which). Some clones in this sample may be carry-over from other donors' samples. The sequencing sample was made of tumor tissue. In DNA form, the CDR3 reads TGTGCCAGTAGCCTAGTGGAGATTGGTGGCTACACCTTC. This encodes CASSLVEIGGYTF.